This T cell receptor (beta chain) is drawn from a study of blood T cell repertoires in COVID-19. Profiling relied on immunoSEQ multiplex PCR, and the TCRdb table lists in-frame clones only, not all of them. The sample has around 250,000 clones, over 80% seen once; the top ten hold about 1.2%. The CDR3 contains 13 residues. Trimming left V 5 bases short and J 4 bases short, with 11 bases between. Germline V gene lookup returns CDR1 MGHDK and CDR2 SYGVNS. This sequence originates from a human donor in a cohort exposed to, infected with or recovered from COVID-19 (not recorded which). The donor label of this sample is uncertain. The chain recombines TRBV25-1 with TRBJ1-2; D possibly corresponds to TRBD1 (6 bases). The sequencing input was PBMCs or T cells enriched from blood (not recorded which). CDR3 bases: TGTGCCAGCAGTCTACTACAGGGCTATGGCTACACCTTC. Translating gives CASSLLQGYGYTF.